This entry lists 21 T cell receptor beta chains sequenced from one sample in a study of blood T cell repertoires in COVID-19. Profiling relied on immunoSEQ multiplex PCR, and the TCRdb table lists in-frame clones only, not all of them. The data hold over 100,000 clones, with 80% to 85% observed a single time. Sequenced material: peripheral blood. The receptor set was obtained from a woman aged 55-69 years with active or convalescent COVID-19.

This clone occurred once. The rearrangement links TRBV2 to TRBJ2-5; 8 positions agree with TRBD2. Germline values: CDR1 SNHLY, CDR2 FYNNEI. The V segment lost 7 bases and the J segment 0 bases; nucleotides outside the gene matches: 10. The CDR3 spans 16 residues. This CDR3 reads CASTPLRGGYQETQYF. For the CDR3, the DNA is TGTGCCAGCACCCCCCTTCGGGGGGGCTACCAAGAGACCCAGTACTTC.

This rearrangement joins TRBV10-3 to TRBJ2-3, with TRBD2 identical over 10 bases. V shed 4 bases, J shed 2 bases, and the junction held 9 bases outside the gene matches. Germline values: CDR1 ENHRY, CDR2 SYGVKD. The CDR3 sequence is 17 residues long. DNA of the CDR3: TGTGCCATCAGTGGAGCGGGAGGGAGGGGGGCCACAGATACGCAGTATTTT. It yields the protein CAISGAGGRGATDTQYF.

The CDR3 bases are TGTGCCAGCAGCTTAGCAGCATCGAACACTGAAGCTTTCTTT. Translation gives CASSLAASNTEAFF. The chain carries TRBV7-2 and TRBJ1-1, with D unclear. The CDR3 runs to 14 residues. Germline CDR1 SGHTA, CDR2 FQGNSA. Trimming cost V 0 bases and J 1 base, with 6 bases left between them.

At least ten counts were recorded for this clone. The chain recombines TRBV5-1 with TRBJ1-1; D is undetermined. Trimming pared 2 bases from V and 5 bases from J, leaving 13 bases between. CDR3 length: 14 residues. Germline CDR1 is SGHRS and CDR2 is YFSETQ. CDR3 in DNA: TGCGCCAGCAGCTTTAATTTTCGGGATACTGAAGCTTTCTTT. This gives the protein CASSFNFRDTEAFF.

The CDR3 nucleotides are TGCAGCGTTGAAGGGTCTAGACCGGGTGCTTCCTACAATGAGCAGTTCTTC. As protein: CSVEGSRPGASYNEQFF. This sequence joins TRBV29-1 and TRBJ2-1; unclear D gene. The V gene's germline CDR1 is SQVTM and CDR2 ANQGSEA. The CDR3 is 17 amino acids. The germline V and J ends were trimmed by 1 base and 1 base, with 17 bases remaining between them.

V usage is TRBV5-6 and J usage is TRBJ1-1; unclear D gene. Germline CDR1 SGHDT, CDR2 YYEEEE. The CDR3 has 14 residues. The germline V and J ends were trimmed by 2 bases and 4 bases, with 12 bases remaining between them. CDR3 in amino acids: CASSFPVGGTEAFF. The CDR3 DNA reads as TGTGCCAGCAGCTTCCCGGTCGGAGGCACTGAAGCTTTCTTT.

V gene TRBV28 combines with J gene TRBJ2-5, with 10 bases that match TRBD2. Germline CDR1 is MDHEN and CDR2 is SYDVKM. The CDR3 length is 17 residues. Trimming took 3 bases from V and 5 from J; bases not matched to a gene: 12. The CDR3 DNA follows: TGTGCCAGCAGTTTCATTAGCGGGAGGCCCTTTGGGGAGACCCAGTACTTC. Its protein is CASSFISGRPFGETQYF.

The chain carries TRBV28 and TRBJ1-2; 7 bases line up with TRBD1. The CDR3 extends over 14 amino acids. Per germline, CDR1 MDHEN and CDR2 SYDVKM. Losses at the gene ends were 7 bases for V and 4 bases for J; bases not matched to a gene: 9. DNA of the CDR3: TGTGCCAGCAATATCCCAGGGGACAGCTATGGCTACACCTTC. Translation gives CASNIPGDSYGYTF.

The chain links TRBV28 to TRBJ2-2; a possible D gene is TRBD2 (6 bases). V gave up 2 bases and J gave up 0 bases, with 7 bases separating them. This CDR3 region has 15 residues. CDR1 and CDR2 (germline): MDHEN, SYDVKM. CDR3 sequence reads: CASSLPGANTGELFF. CDR3 DNA sequence: TGTGCCAGCAGTTTACCGGGGGCGAACACCGGGGAGCTGTTTTTT.

The chain is built from TRBV11-2 and TRBJ2-5; 10 bases line up with TRBD2. The CDR3 totals 15 residues. V shed 1 base, J shed 4 bases, and the junction held 3 bases outside the gene matches. Germline-derived CDR1 and CDR2 are SGHAT and FQNNGV. CDR3 DNA: TGTGCCAGCAGCTTAGGGGGACTAGCGCGAGAGACCCAGTACTTC. Translated: CASSLGGLARETQYF.

The V call is TRBV5-1, the J call TRBJ1-3; D not resolved. The V and J ends lost 4 bases and 0 bases respectively, with 8 bases between them. CDR3 length: 14 residues. CDR1 and CDR2 from the germline V gene are SGHRS and YFSETQ. CDR3 amino acids: CASSPTGSGNTIYF. The CDR3, as DNA: TGCGCCAGCAGCCCCACGGGCTCTGGAAACACCATATATTTT.

This clone was detected once. V is TRBV6-6 and J is TRBJ2-3; D not resolved. Deletions cut 6 bases from V and 5 bases from J, with 9 bases between. The germline gives CDR1 MNHNY, CDR2 SVGAGI (reference sequence). This CDR3 region has 12 residues. DNA for the CDR3: TGTGCCAGCAGCCCTCTAGTAGATACGCAGTATTTT. It specifies CASSPLVDTQYF.

The chain couples TRBV6-5 to TRBJ1-5; no definite D call. The CDR3 length is 15 residues. Trimming took off 7 bases at V and 0 bases at J, with 13 bases between the two ends. Germline CDR1 reads MNHEY; CDR2 reads SVGAGI. CDR3 sequence: CASMAGMYSNQPQHF. The CDR3 bases are TGTGCCAGCATGGCGGGGATGTATAGCAATCAGCCCCAGCATTTT.

This clone appeared a single time. Written as DNA, the CDR3 is TGTGCCAGCAGTTGGGGTGGCGACAGCTACGAGCAGTACTTC. It specifies CASSWGGDSYEQYF. The chain couples TRBV28 to TRBJ2-7, with TRBD1 as a possible D gene (5 bases). CDR1 MDHEN and CDR2 SYDVKM come from the germline V gene. The germline V and J ends were trimmed by 4 bases and 3 bases, with 13 bases remaining between them. This CDR3 region has 14 residues.

Worth noting for this clone: In the same sample, other DNA sequences code for this CDR3. The chain links TRBV10-3 to TRBJ1-5; D is undetermined. The CDR3 consists of 17 residues. CDR1 ENHRY and CDR2 SYGVKD come from the germline V gene. V was pared by 3 bases and J by 2 bases, with 17 bases between. This CDR3 reads CAISESGGQGGNQPQHF. The CDR3, as DNA: TGTGCCATCAGTGAATCGGGTGGTCAAGGTGGCAATCAGCCCCAGCATTTT.

Only a few counts were recorded for this clone. The chain carries TRBV29-1 and TRBJ1-1; 7 nucleotides align to TRBD1. V lost 3 bases to trimming and J lost 11 bases; unmatched junction nucleotides: 6. Germline lookup yields CDR1 SQVTM and CDR2 ANQGSEA. The CDR3 runs to 11 residues. CDR3: CSVDKTGNAFF. The CDR3 DNA sequence: TGCAGCGTTGATAAGACAGGGAACGCTTTCTTT.

This sequence joins TRBV28 and TRBJ2-2; D might be TRBD1 (6 bases). Germline V lookup: CDR1 MDHEN, CDR2 SYDVKM. The length of the CDR3 is 15 residues. Trimming left V 4 bases short and J 0 bases short, with 9 bases between. As DNA, the CDR3 is TGTGCCAGCAGTTCCCCAGGGGCGAACACCGGGGAGCTGTTTTTT. This sequence encodes CASSSPGANTGELFF.

V gene TRBV3-1 (or the pseudogene TRBV3-2) combines with J gene TRBJ2-1; 12 bases agree with TRBD2. CDR3 length: 15 residues. Trimming at V came to 3 bases and at J to 7 bases, leaving 4 bases not matched to a gene. Germline V gene sequence: CDR1 LGHDT, CDR2 YNNKEL (reference sequence). CDR3 sequence (DNA): TGTGCCAGCAGCCAGCTAGCGGGAGGGCCTAATGAGCAGTTCTTC. This codes for CASSQLAGGPNEQFF.

The rearrangement uses TRBV9 and TRBJ2-3; 9 bases match TRBD2. This CDR3 spans 16 amino acids. Trimming took 10 bases from V and 7 from J; bases not matched to a gene: 19. The germline gives CDR1 SGDLS, CDR2 YYNGEE. Here the CDR3 reads CAPSVEGAGGLNTQYF. DNA for the CDR3: TGTGCCCCCAGCGTAGAGGGGGCGGGGGGGTTAAATACGCAGTATTTT.

This clone has only one observation. V and J are TRBV29-1 and TRBJ2-7; tentative D call: TRBD1 (6 bases). The CDR3 is 13 residues long. V lost 5 bases and J 1 base, leaving 12 bases between the germline ends. Germline CDR1 is SQVTM and CDR2 is ANQGSEA. CDR3 loop: CSVTGPVSYEQYF. The CDR3 DNA follows: TGCAGCGTTACAGGGCCTGTGTCCTACGAGCAGTACTTC.

This clone came up a few times. The V gene is TRBV6-2 or TRBV6-3, the J gene TRBJ1-2, with no clear D. The CDR3 has 13 residues. The V gene's germline CDR1 is MNHEY and CDR2 SVGEGT. V was clipped by 2 bases and J by 5 bases, with 9 bases between them. The CDR3 DNA is TGTGCCAGCAGTTACCCGAGTAGTTATGGCTACACCTTC. Translating gives CASSYPSSYGYTF.